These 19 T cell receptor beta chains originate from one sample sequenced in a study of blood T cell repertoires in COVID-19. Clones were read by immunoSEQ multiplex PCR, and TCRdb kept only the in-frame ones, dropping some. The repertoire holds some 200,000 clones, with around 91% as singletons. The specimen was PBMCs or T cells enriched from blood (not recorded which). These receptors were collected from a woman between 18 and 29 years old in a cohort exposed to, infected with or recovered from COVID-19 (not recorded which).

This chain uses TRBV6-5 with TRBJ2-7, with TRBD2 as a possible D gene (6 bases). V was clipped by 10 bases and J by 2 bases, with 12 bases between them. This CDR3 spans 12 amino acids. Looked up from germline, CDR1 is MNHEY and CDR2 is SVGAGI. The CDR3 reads CATRGGTYEQYF. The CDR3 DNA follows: TGTGCCACCCGGGGAGGAACCTACGAGCAGTACTTC.

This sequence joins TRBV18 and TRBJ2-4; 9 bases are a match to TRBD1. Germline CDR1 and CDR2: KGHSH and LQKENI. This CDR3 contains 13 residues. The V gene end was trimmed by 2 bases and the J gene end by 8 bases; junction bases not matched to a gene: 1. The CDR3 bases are TGTGCCAGCTCACCAGGGGACAGGGACATTCAGTACTTC. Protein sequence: CASSPGDRDIQYF. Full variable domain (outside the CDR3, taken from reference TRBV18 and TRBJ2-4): NAGVMQNPRHLVRRRGQEARLRCSPMKGHSHVYWYRQLPEEGLKFMVYLQKENIIDESGMPKERFSAEFPKEGPSILRIQQVVRGDSAAYFCASSPGDRDIQYFGAGTRLSVL.

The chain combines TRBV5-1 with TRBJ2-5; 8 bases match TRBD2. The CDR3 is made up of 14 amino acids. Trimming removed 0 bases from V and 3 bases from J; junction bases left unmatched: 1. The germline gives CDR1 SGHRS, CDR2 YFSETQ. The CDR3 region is CASSLELAEETQYF. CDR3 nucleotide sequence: TGCGCCAGCAGCTTGGAACTAGCGGAAGAGACCCAGTACTTC.

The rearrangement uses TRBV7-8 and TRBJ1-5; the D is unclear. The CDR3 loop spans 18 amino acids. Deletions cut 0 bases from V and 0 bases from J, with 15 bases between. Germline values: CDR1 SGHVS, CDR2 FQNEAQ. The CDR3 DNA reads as TGTGCCAGCAGCTTAGCGCGATGGTCTGGGCCTAGCAATCAGCCCCAGCATTTT. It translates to CASSLARWSGPSNQPQHF.

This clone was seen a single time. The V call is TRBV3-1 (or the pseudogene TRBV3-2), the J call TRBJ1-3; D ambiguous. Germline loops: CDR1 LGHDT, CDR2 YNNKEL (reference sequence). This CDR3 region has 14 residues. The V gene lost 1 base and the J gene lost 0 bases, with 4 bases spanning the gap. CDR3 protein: CASSQVLSGNTIYF. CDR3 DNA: TGTGCCAGCAGCCAAGTCCTCTCTGGAAACACCATATATTTT.

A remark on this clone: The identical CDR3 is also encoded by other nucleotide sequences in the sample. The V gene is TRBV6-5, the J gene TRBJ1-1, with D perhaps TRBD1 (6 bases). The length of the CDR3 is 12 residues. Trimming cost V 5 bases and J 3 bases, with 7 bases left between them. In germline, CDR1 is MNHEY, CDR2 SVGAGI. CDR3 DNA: TGTGCCAGCAGTCAGGGGTACACTGAAGCTTTCTTT. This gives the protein CASSQGYTEAFF.

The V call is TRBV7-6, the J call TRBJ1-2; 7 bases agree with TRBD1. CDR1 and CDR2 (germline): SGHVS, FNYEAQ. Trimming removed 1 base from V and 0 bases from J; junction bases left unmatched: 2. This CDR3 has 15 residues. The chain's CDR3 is CASSLGQGANYGYTF. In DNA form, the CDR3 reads TGTGCCAGCAGCTTAGGGCAGGGGGCTAACTATGGCTACACCTTC.

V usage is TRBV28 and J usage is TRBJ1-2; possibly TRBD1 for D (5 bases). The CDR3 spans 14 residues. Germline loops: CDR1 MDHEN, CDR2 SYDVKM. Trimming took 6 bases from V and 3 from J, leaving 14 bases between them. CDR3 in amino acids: CASRPRGVDYGYTF. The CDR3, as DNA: TGTGCCAGCAGGCCTCGGGGGGTCGACTATGGCTACACCTTC.

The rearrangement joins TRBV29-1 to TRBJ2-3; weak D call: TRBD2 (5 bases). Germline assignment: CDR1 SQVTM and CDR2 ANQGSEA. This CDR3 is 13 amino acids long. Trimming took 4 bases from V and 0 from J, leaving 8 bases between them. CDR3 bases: TGCAGCGTTGCGGGGAGAAGCACAGATACGCAGTATTTT. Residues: CSVAGRSTDTQYF.

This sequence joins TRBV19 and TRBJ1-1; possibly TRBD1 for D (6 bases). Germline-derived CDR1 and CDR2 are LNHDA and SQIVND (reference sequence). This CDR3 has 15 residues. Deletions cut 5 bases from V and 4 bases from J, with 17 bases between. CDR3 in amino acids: CASSWAGVTGTEAFF. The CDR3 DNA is TGTGCCAGTAGTTGGGCAGGGGTAACAGGCACTGAAGCTTTCTTT.

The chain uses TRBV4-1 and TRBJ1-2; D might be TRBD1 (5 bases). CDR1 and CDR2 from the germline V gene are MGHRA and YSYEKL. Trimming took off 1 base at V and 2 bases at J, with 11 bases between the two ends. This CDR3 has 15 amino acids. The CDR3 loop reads CASSQAGRVNYGYTF. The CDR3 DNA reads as TGCGCCAGCAGCCAAGCTGGCAGGGTCAACTATGGCTACACCTTC.

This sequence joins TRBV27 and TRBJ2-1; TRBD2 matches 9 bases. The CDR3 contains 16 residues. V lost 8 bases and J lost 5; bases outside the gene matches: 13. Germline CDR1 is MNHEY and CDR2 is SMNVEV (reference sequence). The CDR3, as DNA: TGTGCCAGCGTTGGGATAGCGGGGGACAAAAACAATGAGCAGTTCTTC. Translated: CASVGIAGDKNNEQFF.

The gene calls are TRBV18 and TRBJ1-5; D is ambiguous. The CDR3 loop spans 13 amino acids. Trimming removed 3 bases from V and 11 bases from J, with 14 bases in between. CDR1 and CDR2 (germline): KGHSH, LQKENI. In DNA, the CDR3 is TGTGCCAGCTCACCGGTGGAGGAAGAGGCCCAGCATTTT. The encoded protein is CASSPVEEEAQHF.

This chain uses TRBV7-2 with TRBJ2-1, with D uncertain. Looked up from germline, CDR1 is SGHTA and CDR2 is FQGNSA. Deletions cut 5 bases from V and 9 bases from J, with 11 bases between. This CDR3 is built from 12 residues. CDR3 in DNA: TGTGCCAGCAGCCTGGAGTTTACTGAGCAGTTCTTC. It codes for CASSLEFTEQFF.

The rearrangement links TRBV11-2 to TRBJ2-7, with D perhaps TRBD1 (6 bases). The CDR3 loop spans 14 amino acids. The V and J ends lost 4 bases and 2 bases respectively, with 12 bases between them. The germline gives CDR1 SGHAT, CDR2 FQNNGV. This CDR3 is CASSWRQDPYEQYF. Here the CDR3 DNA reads TGTGCCAGCAGCTGGAGACAGGACCCCTACGAGCAGTACTTC.

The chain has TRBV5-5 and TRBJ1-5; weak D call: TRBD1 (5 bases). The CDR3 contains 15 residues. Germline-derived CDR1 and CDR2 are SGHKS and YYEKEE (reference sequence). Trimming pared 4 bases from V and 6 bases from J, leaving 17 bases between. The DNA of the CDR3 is TGTGCCAGCAGCGGGGGTGCGGGGCCGTCTCAGCCCCAGCATTTT. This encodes CASSGGAGPSQPQHF.

The CDR3 region is CASSLVGENIQYF. The CDR3, as DNA: TGCGCCAGCAGCTTGGTCGGGGAAAACATTCAGTACTTC. The V gene is TRBV5-1, the J gene TRBJ2-4, with D tentatively TRBD2 (5 bases). Germline loops: CDR1 SGHRS, CDR2 YFSETQ. The CDR3 length is 13 residues. Trimming cost V 0 bases and J 5 bases, with 6 bases left between them.

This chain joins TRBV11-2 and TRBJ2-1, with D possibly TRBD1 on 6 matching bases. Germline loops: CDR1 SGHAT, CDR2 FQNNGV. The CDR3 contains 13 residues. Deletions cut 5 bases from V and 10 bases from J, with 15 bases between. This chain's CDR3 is CASSKPRGEEQFF. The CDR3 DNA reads TGTGCCAGCAGCAAACCCAGGGGTGAAGAGCAGTTCTTC.

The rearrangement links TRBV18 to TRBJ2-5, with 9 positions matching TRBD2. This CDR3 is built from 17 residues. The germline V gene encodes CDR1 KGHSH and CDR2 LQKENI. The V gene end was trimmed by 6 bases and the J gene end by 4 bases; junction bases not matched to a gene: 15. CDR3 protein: CASSPQRGEKLRETQYF. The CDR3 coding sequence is TGTGCCAGCTCCCCTCAGCGGGGGGAAAAATTAAGAGAGACCCAGTACTTC. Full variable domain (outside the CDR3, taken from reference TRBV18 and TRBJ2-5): NAGVMQNPRHLVRRRGQEARLRCSPMKGHSHVYWYRQLPEEGLKFMVYLQKENIIDESGMPKERFSAEFPKEGPSILRIQQVVRGDSAAYFCASSPQRGEKLRETQYFGPGTRLLVL.